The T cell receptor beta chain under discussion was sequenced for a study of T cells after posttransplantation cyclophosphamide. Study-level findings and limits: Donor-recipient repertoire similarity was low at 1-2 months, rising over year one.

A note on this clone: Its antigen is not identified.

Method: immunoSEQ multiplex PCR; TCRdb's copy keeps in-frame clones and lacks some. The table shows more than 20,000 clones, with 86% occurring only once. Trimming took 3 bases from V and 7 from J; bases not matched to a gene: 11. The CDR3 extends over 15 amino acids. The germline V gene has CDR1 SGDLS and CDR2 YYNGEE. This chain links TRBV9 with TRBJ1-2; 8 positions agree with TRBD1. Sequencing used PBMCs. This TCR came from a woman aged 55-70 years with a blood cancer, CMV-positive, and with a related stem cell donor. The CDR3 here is CASSARPGQETGYTF. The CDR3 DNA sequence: TGTGCCAGCAGCGCCCGCCCGGGACAGGAGACTGGCTACACCTTC. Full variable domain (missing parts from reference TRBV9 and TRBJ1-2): DSGVTQTPKHLITATGQRVTLRCSPRSGDLSVYWYQQSLDQGLQFLIQYYNGEERAKGNILERFSAQQFPDLHSELNLSSLELGDSALYFCASSARPGQETGYTFGSGTRLTVV.